This section outlines one T cell receptor beta chain sequence together with its context. No antigen is known for it. The data were taken from a study of CD8+ T cells in alopecia areata. Sequencing used cDNA as its template, made by extracting RNA and reverse transcribing it. Profiling relied on immunoSEQ multiplex PCR, and the TCRdb table lists in-frame clones only, not all of them. The sample lists some 180,000 clones, about 55% occurring once. This CDR3 has 12 residues. The germline V gene has CDR1 SGHTA and CDR2 FQGTGA. V gave up 5 bases and J gave up 8 bases, with 9 bases separating them. Treatment meaning: oral pan-JAK inhibitor, 5-10 mg twice daily. Whole-study results and caveats: Numerous expanded lesional clones remained in scalp and blood during tofacitinib. Tofacitinib significantly decreased scalp clonality and expanded CD8+ clones among top 100.

The rearrangement uses TRBV7-3 and TRBJ2-2; D may correspond to TRBD1 or TRBD2 (5 bases each). The material sequenced was CD8+ T cells sorted from blood, taken at week 24, from a patient treated with tofacitinib. This receptor was identified in a human donor with alopecia areata. DNA of the CDR3: TGTGCCAGCAGCATCGGGGCAGGGGAGCTGTTTTTT. It is translated as CASSIGAGELFF.